The 15 T cell receptor beta chains in this list originate from one sample, sequenced in a study of T cell responses to AZD1222 COVID-19 vaccine. Sequenced by immunoSEQ multiplex PCR; TCRdb stores in-frame clones only, minus some. The profile shows 120,000 to 150,000 clones, 75% to 95% of them singletons. Sequenced here: peripheral blood, sampled on day 0 of MenACWY control vaccination. The receptors stem from an adult in good health.

The genes are TRBV7-6 and TRBJ2-7; D unresolved. This CDR3 region has 14 residues. Germline-derived CDR1 and CDR2 are SGHVS and FNYEAQ. The V and J ends lost 3 bases and 7 bases respectively, with 16 bases between them. CDR3 in DNA: TGTGCCAGCAGCTTCGGTACTAACAGTGGTGAGCAGTACTTC. Protein product: CASSFGTNSGEQYF.

This chain uses TRBV18 with TRBJ1-5; D is uncertain. The length of the CDR3 is 13 residues. Germline V gene sequence: CDR1 KGHSH, CDR2 LQKENI. V was cut by 5 bases and J by 1 base, with 6 bases left in between. CDR3 amino acids: CASSVHSNQPQHF. The CDR3 DNA reads TGTGCCAGCTCAGTTCACAGCAATCAGCCCCAGCATTTT.

The chain is built from TRBV14 and TRBJ2-1; 7 bases map to TRBD2. In germline, CDR1 is SGHDN, CDR2 FVKESK. This CDR3 is built from 15 residues. J gave up 8 bases and V 4 bases, and 11 bases lay outside the gene matches. This chain's CDR3 is CASSPLVGGNDEQFF. As DNA, the CDR3 is TGTGCCAGCAGCCCCCTGGTGGGGGGGAACGATGAGCAGTTCTTC.

The V gene is TRBV28, the J gene TRBJ1-2; D gene uncertain. V lost 3 bases and J 0 bases, leaving 8 bases between the germline ends. Germline values: CDR1 MDHEN, CDR2 SYDVKM. The CDR3 spans 14 residues. The CDR3 here is CASSFGVANYGYTF. CDR3 nucleotide sequence: TGTGCCAGCAGTTTTGGGGTGGCTAACTATGGCTACACCTTC.

The genes are TRBV3-1 (or the pseudogene TRBV3-2) and TRBJ2-7; 7 bases agree with TRBD2. Trimming at V came to 4 bases and at J to 3 bases, leaving 9 bases not matched to a gene. Germline CDR1 and CDR2: LGHDT and YNNKEL (reference sequence). The CDR3 spans 15 residues. The CDR3 protein is CASSPRLAANYEQYF. The CDR3 coding sequence is TGTGCCAGCAGCCCCCGTCTAGCGGCGAACTACGAGCAGTACTTC.

This clone was recorded once. The chain recombines TRBV9 with TRBJ1-3, with D tentatively TRBD1 (6 bases). Germline lookup yields CDR1 SGDLS and CDR2 YYNGEE. The V gene lost 0 bases and the J gene lost 4 bases, with 23 bases spanning the gap. There are 19 residues in the CDR3. CDR3 DNA sequence: TGTGCCAGCAGCGTAGATAACGGGGGGCGGATCAATTGGGGAAACACCATATATTTT. This sequence encodes CASSVDNGGRINWGNTIYF.

The J gene is TRBJ2-1, the V gene TRBV27; D might be TRBD1 or TRBD2, each matching 6 bases. Per germline, CDR1 MNHEY and CDR2 SMNVEV (reference sequence). V was pared by 7 bases and J by 8 bases, with 18 bases between. This CDR3 comprises 14 residues. The CDR3 region is CASNREGGGDEQFF. Written as DNA, the CDR3 is TGTGCCAGCAACAGAGAGGGGGGTGGCGATGAGCAGTTCTTC.

The V gene is TRBV7-9, the J gene TRBJ1-5; D is uncertain. The germline V gene encodes CDR1 SEHNR and CDR2 FQNEAQ (reference sequence). The V end was cut by 3 bases, the J end by 3 bases, with 9 bases between. The CDR3 totals 14 residues. The CDR3 DNA reads TGTGCCAGCAGCTTCGGGCCGCTCAATCAGCCCCAGCATTTT. Its protein product is CASSFGPLNQPQHF.

This chain uses TRBV15 with TRBJ2-6; D may be TRBD2 (7 bases). V lost 8 bases to trimming and J lost 0 bases, with 11 bases between them. The CDR3 extends over 15 amino acids. In germline, CDR1 is LNHNV, CDR2 YYDKDF (reference sequence). The CDR3 coding sequence is TGTGCCACCGGGGGGGCCAGCTCTGGGGCCAACGTCCTGACTTTC. Its protein product is CATGGASSGANVLTF.

V is TRBV6-1 and J is TRBJ1-2; unclear D gene. CDR3 length equals 14 residues. Trimming removed 1 base from V and 2 bases from J, with 8 bases in between. Germline CDR1 reads MNHNS; CDR2 reads SASEGT. CDR3 bases: TGTGCCAGCAGTGAAGTTGGAGGGAACTATGGCTACACCTTC. It encodes CASSEVGGNYGYTF.

The V call is TRBV21-1, the J call TRBJ2-5; TRBD2, the D gene given by the table, was not confirmed from the DNA. TRBV21-1 is termed a pseudogene. This CDR3 contains 17 residues. The DNA of the CDR3 is TGTGCCAGCAGCCCAGTGGTTCCGACTGCGGCTCAAGAGACCCAGTACTTC. Its translation is CASSPVVPTAAQETQYF.

This sequence joins TRBV20-1 and TRBJ2-1; TRBD1 agrees at 7 bases. Trimming removed 2 bases from V and 13 bases from J; junction bases left unmatched: 5. Germline assignment: CDR1 DFQATT and CDR2 SNEGSKA (reference sequence). The CDR3 extends over 11 amino acids. CDR3: CSARRTGAQFF. The CDR3 region has the DNA TGCAGTGCTAGAAGGACAGGAGCTCAGTTCTTC.

V gene TRBV18 combines with J gene TRBJ2-3; tentative D call: TRBD1 (7 bases). The CDR3 is 15 amino acids. Per the germline V gene, CDR1 is KGHSH and CDR2 is LQKENI. V was shortened by 4 bases and J by 5 bases, with 16 bases between the two germline ends. The DNA of the CDR3 is TGTGCCAGCTCACTCTCAGGGGGGTTCGAAGATACGCAGTATTTT. Protein: CASSLSGGFEDTQYF.

V gene TRBV27 combines with J gene TRBJ2-7; either TRBD1 or TRBD2 may fit D (5 bases each). Germline V gene data show CDR1 as MNHEY and CDR2 as SMNVEV (reference sequence). V lost 6 bases and J 4 bases, leaving 16 bases between the germline ends. The CDR3 covers 14 residues. CDR3 in amino acids: CASRREGKGYEQYF. Written as DNA, the CDR3 is TGTGCCAGCAGACGAGAGGGGAAGGGGTACGAGCAGTACTTC.

The chain has TRBV19 and TRBJ2-2, with 10 bases fitting TRBD1. CDR3 size: 14 residues. Germline trimming cut 6 bases from V and 6 bases from J; bases unmatched to any gene: 4. CDR1 and CDR2 (germline): LNHDA, SQIVND (reference sequence). This CDR3 reads CASRGTGVAGELFF. The CDR3 DNA follows: TGTGCCAGTAGGGGGACAGGGGTGGCCGGGGAGCTGTTTTTT.